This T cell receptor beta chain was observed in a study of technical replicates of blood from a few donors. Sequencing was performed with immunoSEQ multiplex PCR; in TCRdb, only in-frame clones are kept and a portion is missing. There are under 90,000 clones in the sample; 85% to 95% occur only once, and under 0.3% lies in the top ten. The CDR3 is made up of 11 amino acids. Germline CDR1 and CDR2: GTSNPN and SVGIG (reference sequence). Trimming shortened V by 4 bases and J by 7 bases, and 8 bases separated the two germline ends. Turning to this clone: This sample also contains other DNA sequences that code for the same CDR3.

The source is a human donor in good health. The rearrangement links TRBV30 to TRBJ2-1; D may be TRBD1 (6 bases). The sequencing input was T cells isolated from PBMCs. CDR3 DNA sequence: TGTGCCTGGACCAGGGGAAATGAGCAGTTCTTC. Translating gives CAWTRGNEQFF.